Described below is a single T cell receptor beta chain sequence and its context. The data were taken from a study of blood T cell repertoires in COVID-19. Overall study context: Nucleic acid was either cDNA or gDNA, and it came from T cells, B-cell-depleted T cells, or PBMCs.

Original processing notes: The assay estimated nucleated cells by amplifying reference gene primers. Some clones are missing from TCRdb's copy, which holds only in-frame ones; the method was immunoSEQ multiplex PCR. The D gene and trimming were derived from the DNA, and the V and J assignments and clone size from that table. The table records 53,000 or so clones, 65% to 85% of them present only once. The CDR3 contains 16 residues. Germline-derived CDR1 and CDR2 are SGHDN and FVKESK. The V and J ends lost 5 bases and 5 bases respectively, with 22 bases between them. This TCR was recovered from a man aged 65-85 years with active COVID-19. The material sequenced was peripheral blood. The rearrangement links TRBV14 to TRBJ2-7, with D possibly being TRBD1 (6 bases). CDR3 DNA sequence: TGTGCCAGCAGCTTACCCCCGGCAGGGGCTATCCACGAGCAGTACTTC. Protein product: CASSLPPAGAIHEQYF.